Below, one T cell receptor (beta chain) is given with its context. Its antigen is unidentified. With 6 bases removed from V and 0 bases from J, the gap between germline ends came to 8 bases. The germline V gene has CDR1 SNHLY and CDR2 FYNNEI. The CDR3 extends over 13 amino acids. Profiling relied on immunoSEQ multiplex PCR, and the TCRdb table lists in-frame clones only, not all of them. The sample shows roughly 25,000 clones, about 70% of them seen only once. The record originates from a study of PD-1 blockade in classical Hodgkin lymphoma. Looking at the study overall: Intravenous nivolumab at 3 mg/kg was given to patients every 2 weeks. Study-level findings and limits: Exclusion applied to patients who initiated nivolumab less than 1 year following ASCT. Researchers reported that CD4+ TCR diversity, though not CD8+, rose significantly by C4D1.

Time point in this sample: cycle 4 day 1 (C4D1), after six to seven weeks of nivolumab. Every patient relapsed after autologous stem cell transplantation, and brentuximab vedotin exposure varied. This receptor was taken from a human donor with classical Hodgkin lymphoma. The J gene is TRBJ1-2, the V gene TRBV2; D is unclear. The starting material was peripheral blood mononuclear cells (PBMCs), obtained before the fourth cycle of nivolumab. The CDR3 coding sequence is TGTGCCAGCAGACGCGATACTAACTATGGCTACACCTTC. It is translated as CASRRDTNYGYTF. The full variable domain, in which reference TRBV2 and TRBJ1-2 provide the parts outside the CDR3, is EPEVTQTPSHQVTQMGQEVILRCVPISNHLYFYWYRQILGQKVEFLVSFYNNEISEKSEIFDDQFSVERPDGSNFTLKIRSTKLEDSAMYFCASRRDTNYGYTFGSGTRLTVV.